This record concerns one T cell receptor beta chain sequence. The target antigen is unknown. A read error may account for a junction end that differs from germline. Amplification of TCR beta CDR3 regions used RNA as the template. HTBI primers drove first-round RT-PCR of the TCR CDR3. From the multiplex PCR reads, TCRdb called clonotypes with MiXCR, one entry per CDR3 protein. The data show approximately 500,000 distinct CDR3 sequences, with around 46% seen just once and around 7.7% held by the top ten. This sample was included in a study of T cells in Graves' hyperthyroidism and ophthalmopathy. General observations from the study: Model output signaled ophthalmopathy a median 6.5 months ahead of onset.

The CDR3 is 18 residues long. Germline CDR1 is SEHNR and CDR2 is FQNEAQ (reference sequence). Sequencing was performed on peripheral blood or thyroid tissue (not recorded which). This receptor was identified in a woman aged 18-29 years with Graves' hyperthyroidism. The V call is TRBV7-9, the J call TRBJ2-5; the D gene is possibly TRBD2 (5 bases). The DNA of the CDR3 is TGTGCCAGCAGCTTATTATTTGCGGGTTCAATAACCCAAGAGACCCGGTACTTC. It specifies CASSLLFAGSITQETRYF.